The clone carrying this T cell receptor (beta chain) came up a few times. Its antigen is currently unknown. Each of the donors had ten milliliters of peripheral blood drawn into EDTA-treated Vacutainer tubes. They isolated at least 6.5 million PBMCs from each sample. This sample is part of a study of blood T cells in healthy people across ages. As for the study in general: Using template switching, researchers captured about one barcoded beta molecule for each two T cells. Study-level points and caveats: TCR beta diversity was tightly associated with the proportion of naive T cells.

The second PCR ran roughly 6 to 11 cycles with a sample-barcoded 5' primer and J-beta primers. TCRdb reprocessed the 5' RACE reads via MiXCR and lists one record per CDR3 protein. Of about 1.6 million distinct CDR3 sequences in the sample, roughly a third are singletons; the top ten hold over 9%. Sequencing was done on a sample of blood. The origin of this receptor is a woman aged 30 to 39 in good health.

The CDR3 DNA follows: TGTGCCAGCAGGATAGCGGGGCCGTCGGATACGCAGTATTTT. The encoded protein is CASRIAGPSDTQYF. The chain uses TRBV28 and TRBJ2-3, with TRBD2 matching over 8 bases. This CDR3 comprises 14 residues. The V gene end was trimmed by 6 bases and the J gene end by 6 bases; junction bases not matched to a gene: 8. Per germline, CDR1 MDHEN and CDR2 SYDVKM.